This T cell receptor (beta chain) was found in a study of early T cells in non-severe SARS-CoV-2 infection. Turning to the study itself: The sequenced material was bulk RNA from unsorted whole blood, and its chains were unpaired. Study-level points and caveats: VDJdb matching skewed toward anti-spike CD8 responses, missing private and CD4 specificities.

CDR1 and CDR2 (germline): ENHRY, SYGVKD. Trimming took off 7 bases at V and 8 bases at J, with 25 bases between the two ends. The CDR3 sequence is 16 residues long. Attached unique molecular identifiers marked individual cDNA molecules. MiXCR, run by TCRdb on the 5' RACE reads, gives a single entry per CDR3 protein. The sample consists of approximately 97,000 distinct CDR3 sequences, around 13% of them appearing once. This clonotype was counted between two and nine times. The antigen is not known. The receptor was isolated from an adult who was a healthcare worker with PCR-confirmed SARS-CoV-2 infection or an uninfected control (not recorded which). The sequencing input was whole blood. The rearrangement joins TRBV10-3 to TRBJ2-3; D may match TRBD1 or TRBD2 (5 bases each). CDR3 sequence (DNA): TGTGCCATCACTGACGAAGGATCAGGGAGACGGGGTACGCAGTATTTT. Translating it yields CAITDEGSGRRGTQYF.